This TCR beta chain comes out of a study of blood T cell repertoires in COVID-19 (dated by TCRdb to 2018 to 2020). Study-level background: Samples covering the acute and convalescent phases of COVID-19 were provided by collaborators in the United States, Italy and Spain. The dataset comprised deeply sampled blood TCRbeta repertoires from subjects exposed to, actively infected with, or recovered from COVID-19. Samples came from the ongoing ImmuneRACE study (first 160 participants) plus 1,254 subjects from 6 global collaborators. A freely available public database, intended as a resource for researchers studying the immune response to SARS-CoV-2, is where the repertoires were released. Sample metadata almost always included a de-identified subject ID, COVID-19 status, age in years and sex. Where available, HLA class I and class II types were obtained from metadata supplied by the sample provider rather than from assay-based typing. The material from the prospective study consisted of cDNA or gDNA derived from T cells, B-cell-depleted T cells, or PBMCs.

From a lookup of the germline V gene (reference sequence), CDR1 and CDR2 are LNHNV and YYDKDF. The CDR3 spans 17 residues, from the cysteine through the phenylalanine. Only the CDR3 part of the read is kept: 51 bases, read in frame from the first base. The germline V end is reduced by 0 bases and the J end by 7 bases; junction bases left unmatched: 11. Whole blood was collected in K2EDTA tubes by collaborating institutions according to the institutions' own protocols. For TCRbeta analysis, collaborator samples were shipped as frozen whole blood, as isolated PBMCs, or as DNA extracted from either sample type. To note about this clone: The antigen it recognizes is unknown. It has no much larger one-base neighbor in the sample; base qualities were not kept.

TCRbeta CDR3 regions were amplified from genomic DNA using the immunoSEQ Assay, a bias-controlled multiplex PCR. Turning to the authors' computational methods: The number of nucleated cells in each sample was estimated by amplification of reference gene primers within the assay. To quantify the absolute abundance of each unique TCRbeta CDR3 rearrangement, sequence reads were collapsed and filtered. Productive Simpson clonality was computed per sample as the square root of Simpson's diversity index over productive rearrangements. Here the immuneACCESS table is served through TCRdb, limited to in-frame sequences with V and J called. Missing clones are a known gap in these copies; in checked studies unresolved V genes cover under half, and the rest lacks a known reason. That table gives V, J and clone size, and the DNA gave D and trimming. The sample yields under 200,000 clones; 70% to 90% were counted once. In total, the top ten clones hold around 2.3% of the sample.

Study-wide conclusions, independent of this receptor: The quantity of clinical and demographic metadata differed by source and by participant and was supplied without curation.

The receptor comes from a man in his forties with active or convalescent COVID-19. The rearranged segments are TRBV15 and TRBJ1-4, and 7 junction bases match TRBD1. Input material: peripheral blood. The sequence in DNA is TGTGCCACCAGCAGAGATTTGGCCGGGACAGTCGGTGAAAAACTGTTTTTT. Its protein reads: CATSRDLAGTVGEKLFF.